This T cell receptor beta chain was captured in a study of cytomegalovirus exposure and HLA in healthy donors. Study-level results: In a later analysis, common viral pathogens appeared linked to several of the most significant clusters.

Amplification used 60 Vbeta primers and 13 Jbeta primers. Repertoires were generated with immunoSEQ multiplex PCR, while TCRdb's copy carries only in-frame clones and drops some. The data hold around 200,000 clones, with 77% observed a single time. Of note for this clone: Antigen unknown.

Trimming took 1 base from V and 1 from J, leaving 11 bases between them. The CDR3 is 15 amino acids. CDR1 GTSNPN and CDR2 SVGIG come from the germline V gene (reference sequence). The clonotype comes from an older woman in good health and CMV-seropositive. The chain has TRBV30 and TRBJ2-1, with D tentatively TRBD1 (6 bases). Sequenced: PBMCs. The CDR3 protein is CAWSGARGSYNEQFF. As DNA, the CDR3 is TGTGCCTGGAGTGGGGCCAGGGGTTCCTACAATGAGCAGTTCTTC. Based on the CDR3 plus reference TRBV30 and TRBJ2-1, the full variable domain is SQTIHQWPATLVQPVGSPLSLECTVEGTSNPNLYWYRQAAGRGLQLLFYSVGIGQISSEVPQNLSASRPQDRQFILSSKKLLLSDSGFYLCAWSGARGSYNEQFFGPGTRLTVL.